This T cell receptor (beta chain) was captured by sequencing in a study of blood T cell repertoires in COVID-19. Overall study: The United States, Italy and Spain were the sources of the acute and convalescent COVID-19 samples. From T cells, B-cell-depleted T cells, or PBMCs came the material, which was cDNA or gDNA.

The germline V gene has CDR1 MDHEN and CDR2 SYDVKM. There are 15 residues in the CDR3. V was pared by 6 bases and J by 1 base, with 1 base of the junction left unmatched. Per the original data handling: Estimated nucleated cell counts came from reference gene primer amplification. Here immunoSEQ multiplex PCR was the method, and the copy in TCRdb shows in-frame clones only, minus some. The V and J calls and clone size were taken over from that table, and D and trimming were inferred from the DNA. The sample lists a few hundred thousand clones, 87% occurring once. The sample comprised peripheral blood. The rearrangement links TRBV28 to TRBJ2-2; 11 nucleotides agree with TRBD2. This TCR came from a woman between 50 and 59 years old who had recovered from COVID-19. CDR3 amino acids: CASRGTSGNTGELFF. DNA of the CDR3: TGTGCCAGCAGGGGGACTAGCGGGAACACCGGGGAGCTGTTTTTT.